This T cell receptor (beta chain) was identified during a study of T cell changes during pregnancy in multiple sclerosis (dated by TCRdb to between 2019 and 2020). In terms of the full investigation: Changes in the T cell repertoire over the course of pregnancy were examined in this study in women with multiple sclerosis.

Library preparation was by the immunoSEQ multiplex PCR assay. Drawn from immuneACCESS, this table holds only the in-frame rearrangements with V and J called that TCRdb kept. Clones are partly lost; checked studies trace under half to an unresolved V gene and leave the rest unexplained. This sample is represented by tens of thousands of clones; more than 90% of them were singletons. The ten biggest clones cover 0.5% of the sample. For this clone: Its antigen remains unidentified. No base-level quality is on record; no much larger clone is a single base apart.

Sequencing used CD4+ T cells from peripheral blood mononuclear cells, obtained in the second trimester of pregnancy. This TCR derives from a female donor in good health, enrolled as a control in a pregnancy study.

The DNA sequence is given as TGTGCCAGCAGTTTCGTAGCGGGAGGACTCTACGAGCAGTACTTC. This is translated as CASSFVAGGLYEQYF. The receptor chain draws on TRBV28 and TRBJ2-7, and TRBD2 matches 10 of the central bases. The CDR3 runs 15 residues from the cysteine to the phenylalanine. The CDR3 DNA has 45 bases and is translated from base 1. Based on the germline V gene, the CDR1 and CDR2 sequences are MDHEN and SYDVKM. Trimming leaves V shorter by 3 bases and J shorter by 3 bases, with the junction holding 5 bases beyond the gene matches. With the portions outside the CDR3 filled from the reference TRBV28 and TRBJ2-7 genes, the complete variable region becomes DVKVTQSSRYLVKRTGEKVFLECVQDMDHENMFWYRQDPGLGLRLIYFSYDVKMKEKGDIPEGYSVSREKKERFSLILESASTNQTSMYLCASSFVAGGLYEQYFGPGTRLTVT.